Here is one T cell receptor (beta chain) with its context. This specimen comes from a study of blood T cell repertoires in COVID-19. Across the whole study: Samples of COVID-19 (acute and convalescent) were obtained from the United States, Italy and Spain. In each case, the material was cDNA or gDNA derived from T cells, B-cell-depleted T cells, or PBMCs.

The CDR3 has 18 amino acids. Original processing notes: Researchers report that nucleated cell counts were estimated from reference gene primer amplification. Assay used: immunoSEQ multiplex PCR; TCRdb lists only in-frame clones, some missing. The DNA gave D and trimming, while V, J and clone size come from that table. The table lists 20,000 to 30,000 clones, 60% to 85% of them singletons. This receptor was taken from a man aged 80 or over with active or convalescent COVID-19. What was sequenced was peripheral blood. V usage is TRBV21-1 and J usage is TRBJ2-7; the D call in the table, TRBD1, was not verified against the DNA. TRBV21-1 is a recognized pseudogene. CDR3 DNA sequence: TGTGCCAGCAGCAAAACGGGTGGGACAGGGGGGATTAGAGGTGAGCAGTACTTC. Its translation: CASSKTGGTGGIRGEQYF.